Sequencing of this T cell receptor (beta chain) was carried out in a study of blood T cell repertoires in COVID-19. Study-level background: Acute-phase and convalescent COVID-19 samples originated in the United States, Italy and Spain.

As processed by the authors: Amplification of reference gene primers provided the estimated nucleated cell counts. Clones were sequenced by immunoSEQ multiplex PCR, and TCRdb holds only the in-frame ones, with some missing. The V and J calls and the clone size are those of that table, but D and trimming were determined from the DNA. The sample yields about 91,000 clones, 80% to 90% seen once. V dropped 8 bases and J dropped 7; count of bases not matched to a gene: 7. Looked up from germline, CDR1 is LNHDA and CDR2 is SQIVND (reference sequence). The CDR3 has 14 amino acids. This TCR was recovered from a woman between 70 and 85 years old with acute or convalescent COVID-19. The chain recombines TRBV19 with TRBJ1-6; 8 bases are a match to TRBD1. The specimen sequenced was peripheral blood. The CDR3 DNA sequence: TGTGCCAGTGGCGGGACAGGTCGGAATTCACCCCTCCACTTT. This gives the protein CASGGTGRNSPLHF.